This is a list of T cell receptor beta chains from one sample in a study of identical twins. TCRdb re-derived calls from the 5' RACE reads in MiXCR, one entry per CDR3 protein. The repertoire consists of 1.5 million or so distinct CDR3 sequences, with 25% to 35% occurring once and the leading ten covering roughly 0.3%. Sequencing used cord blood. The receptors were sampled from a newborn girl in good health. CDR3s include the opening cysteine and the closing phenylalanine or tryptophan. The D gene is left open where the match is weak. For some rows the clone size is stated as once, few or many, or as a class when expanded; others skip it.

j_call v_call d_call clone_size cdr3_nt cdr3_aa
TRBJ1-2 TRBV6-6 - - TGTGCCAGCAGCCCCTGGACAGATGGCTACACCTTC CASSPWTDGYTF
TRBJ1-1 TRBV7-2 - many TGTGCCAGCAGCTTAGTAGGGTTGAACACTGAAGCTTTCTTT CASSLVGLNTEAFF
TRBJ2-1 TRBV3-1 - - TGTGCCAGCAGCCAAGAAAGAATTAGTGGCAATGAGCACTTCTTC CASSQERISGNEHFF
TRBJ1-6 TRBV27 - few TGTGCCAGTAAATCCTATAATTCACCCCTCCACTTT CASKSYNSPLHF
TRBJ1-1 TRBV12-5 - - TGTGCTAGTGCCCGAAGGGAGAACACTGAAGCTTTCTTT CASARRENTEAFF
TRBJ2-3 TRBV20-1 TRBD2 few TGCAGTGCTTACGGGACTAGCGGGAGGGCAGATACGCAGTATTTT CSAYGTSGRADTQYF
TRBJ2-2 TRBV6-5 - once TGTGCCACCCGTCAGCGGACCGGGGAGCTGTTTTTT CATRQRTGELFF
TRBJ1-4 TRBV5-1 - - TGCGCCAGCAGAAAGGGGGAGACTAATGAAAAACTGTTTTTT CASRKGETNEKLFF
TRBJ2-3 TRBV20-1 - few TGCAGTGCTAGAGATGGGGCGGGGACTAGCACAGATACGCAGTATTTT CSARDGAGTSTDTQYF
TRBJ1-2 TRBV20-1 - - TGCAGTGCTAGAGCCAGACAGTCGGACTATGGCTACACCTTC CSARARQSDYGYTF
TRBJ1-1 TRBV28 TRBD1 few TGTGCCAGCCGGACAGGGGGCGAGAACACTGAAGCTTTCTTT CASRTGGENTEAFF